This T cell receptor (beta chain) emerged from a study of CD8 T cells in ankylosing spondylitis. Study-wide points: Disease-linked clones, CD8+, were relatively rare in peripheral blood.

In regard to this clonotype: The antigen is unknown.

TCRdb independently ran MiXCR on the 5' RACE reads; one entry per CDR3 protein. The data hold almost 250,000 distinct CDR3 sequences, with roughly a third observed a single time. The sequenced sample consisted of blood, either unsorted or a sorted T cell fraction (not recorded which). The source of this sequence is a male donor with ankylosing spondylitis or in good health (not recorded which).

CDR3 sequence reads: CSARDNRASGGADTQYF. CDR3 in DNA: TGCAGTGCTAGAGATAATCGGGCTAGCGGGGGGGCGGATACGCAGTATTTT. V usage is TRBV20-1 and J usage is TRBJ2-3; 12 bases line up with TRBD2. This CDR3 has 17 amino acids. Germline assignment: CDR1 DFQATT and CDR2 SNEGSKA (reference sequence). The trim removed 0 bases at V and 6 bases at J, leaving 10 bases unmatched.